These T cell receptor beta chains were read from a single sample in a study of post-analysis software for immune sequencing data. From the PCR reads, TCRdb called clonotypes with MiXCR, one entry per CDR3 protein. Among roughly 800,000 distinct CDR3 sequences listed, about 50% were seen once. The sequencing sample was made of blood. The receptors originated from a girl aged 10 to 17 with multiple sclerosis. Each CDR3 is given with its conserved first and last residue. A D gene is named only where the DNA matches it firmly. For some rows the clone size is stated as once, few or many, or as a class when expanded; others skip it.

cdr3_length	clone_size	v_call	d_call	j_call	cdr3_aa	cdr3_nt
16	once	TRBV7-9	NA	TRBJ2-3	CASSSLVGGYTDTQYF	TGTGCCAGCAGCTCCCTTGTCGGGGGCTACACAGATACGCAGTATTTT
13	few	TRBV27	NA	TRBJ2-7	CASSSNGGYEQYF	TGTGCCAGCAGTTCGAACGGAGGCTACGAGCAGTACTTC
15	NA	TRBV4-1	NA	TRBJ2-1	CASSHHGSSYNEQFF	TGCGCCAGCAGCCATCACGGCAGCTCCTACAATGAGCAGTTCTTC
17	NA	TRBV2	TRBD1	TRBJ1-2	CASSELSRGLGYYGYTF	TGTGCCAGCAGTGAATTGAGCAGGGGGCTCGGTTACTATGGCTACACCTTC
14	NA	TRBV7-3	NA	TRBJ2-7	CASSLTADSYEQYF	TGTGCCAGCAGCTTAACAGCAGACTCCTACGAGCAGTACTTC
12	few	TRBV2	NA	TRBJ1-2	CASTGLVYGYTF	TGTGCCAGCACGGGACTAGTCTATGGCTACACCTTC
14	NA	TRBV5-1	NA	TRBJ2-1	CASRAGGAFNEQFF	TGCGCCAGCAGAGCCGGGGGCGCCTTCAATGAGCAGTTCTTC
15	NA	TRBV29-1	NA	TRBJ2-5	CSVEEDRVPQETQYF	TGCAGCGTTGAAGAGGACAGAGTACCACAAGAGACCCAGTACTTC
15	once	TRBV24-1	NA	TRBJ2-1	CATSEDNDSYNEQFF	TGTGCCACCAGTGAAGACAACGACTCCTACAATGAGCAGTTCTTC
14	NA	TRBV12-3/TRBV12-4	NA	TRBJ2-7	CASSLGHSSYEQYF	TGTGCCAGCAGCCTGGGACACAGCTCCTACGAGCAGTACTTC
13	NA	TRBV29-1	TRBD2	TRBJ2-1	CSVIGRGQVEQFF	TGCAGCGTTATCGGGAGGGGCCAGGTCGAGCAGTTCTTC
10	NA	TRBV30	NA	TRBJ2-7	CAWVGTDLYF	TGTGCCTGGGTAGGAACGGATTTGTACTTC
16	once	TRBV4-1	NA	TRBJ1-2	CASSQVQVLANYGYTF	TGCGCCAGCAGCCAGGTCCAGGTCCTAGCTAACTATGGCTACACCTTC
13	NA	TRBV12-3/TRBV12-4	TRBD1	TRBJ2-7	CAIAGTDSYEQYF	TGTGCCATTGCCGGGACAGATTCCTACGAGCAGTACTTC
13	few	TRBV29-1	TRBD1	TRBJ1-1	CSVAGQGFAEAFF	TGCAGCGTTGCGGGACAGGGGTTCGCTGAAGCTTTCTTT
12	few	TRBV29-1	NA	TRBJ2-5	CSVARGPETQYF	TGCAGCGTTGCACGGGGACCAGAGACCCAGTACTTC
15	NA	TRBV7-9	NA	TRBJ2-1	CASSLAAILGNEQFF	TGTGCCAGCAGCTTAGCCGCCATATTGGGCAATGAGCAGTTCTTC
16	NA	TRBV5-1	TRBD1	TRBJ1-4	CASSFDPRQGREKLFF	TGCGCCAGCAGCTTCGATCCCCGACAGGGTAGAGAAAAACTGTTTTTT
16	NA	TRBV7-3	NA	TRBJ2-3	CASSLDFFGGPDTQYF	TGTGCCAGCAGCTTAGATTTTTTCGGGGGGCCAGATACGCAGTATTTT
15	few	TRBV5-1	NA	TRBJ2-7	CASSPDLGRSNEQYF	TGCGCCAGCAGCCCGGATCTGGGCAGGTCGAACGAGCAGTACTTC
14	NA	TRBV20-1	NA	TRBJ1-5	CSAIDSGVNQPQHF	TGCAGTGCTATAGACTCAGGGGTCAATCAGCCCCAGCATTTT
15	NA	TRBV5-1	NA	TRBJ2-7	CASSLLGPHSYEQYF	TGCGCCAGCAGCCTACTGGGACCGCACTCCTACGAGCAGTACTTC
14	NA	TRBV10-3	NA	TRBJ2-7	CASLGGGSLGEQYF	TGTGCCAGCCTAGGGGGCGGGAGTTTGGGAGAGCAGTACTTC
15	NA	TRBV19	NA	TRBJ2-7	CASRQSWDGSYEQYF	TGTGCCAGTAGGCAAAGTTGGGACGGATCCTACGAGCAGTACTTC
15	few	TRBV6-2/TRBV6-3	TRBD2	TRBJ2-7	CASTTPAGGPIEQYF	TGTGCCAGCACCACACCAGCGGGAGGGCCTATTGAGCAGTACTTC
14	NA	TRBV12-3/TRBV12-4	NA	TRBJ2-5	CASSLTGTTGTQYF	TGTGCCAGCAGTTTGACAGGAACAACGGGGACCCAGTACTTC
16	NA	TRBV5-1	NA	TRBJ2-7	CASSPVVPGQKYEQYF	TGCGCCAGCAGCCCGGTAGTCCCGGGACAAAAATACGAGCAGTACTTC
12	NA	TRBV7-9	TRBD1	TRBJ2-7	CASSTGGWEQYF	TGTGCCAGCAGCACAGGGGGCTGGGAGCAGTACTTC
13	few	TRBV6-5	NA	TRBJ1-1	CASSYSDRGGAFF	TGTGCCAGCAGTTACTCGGATCGGGGAGGAGCTTTCTTT
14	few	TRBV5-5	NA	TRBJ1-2	CASSISREKGGYTF	TGTGCCAGCAGCATTTCCAGGGAGAAAGGTGGCTACACCTTC
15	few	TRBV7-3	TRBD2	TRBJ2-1	CASSKGSGRYNEQFF	TGTGCCAGCAGCAAGGGTAGCGGGCGGTACAATGAGCAGTTCTTC
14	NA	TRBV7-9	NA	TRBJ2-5	CASSRGESKETQYF	TGTGCCAGCAGCCGCGGCGAGAGCAAAGAGACCCAGTACTTC
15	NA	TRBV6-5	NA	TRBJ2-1	CASRKSVPFPDEQFF	TGTGCCAGCAGGAAGTCCGTCCCTTTCCCGGATGAGCAGTTCTTC
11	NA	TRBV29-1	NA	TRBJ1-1	CSVGGDIGAFF	TGCAGCGTGGGGGGAGATATCGGAGCTTTCTTT
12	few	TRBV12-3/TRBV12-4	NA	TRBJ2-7	CASSRTSREQYF	TGTGCCAGCAGCCGTACATCACGCGAGCAGTACTTC
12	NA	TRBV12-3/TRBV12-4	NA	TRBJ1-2	CASRGSRGGYTF	TGTGCCAGCAGGGGGTCTCGCGGGGGCTACACCTTC
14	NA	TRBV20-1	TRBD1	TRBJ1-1	CSGLSGTGGTEAFF	TGCAGTGGCCTATCCGGGACAGGGGGGACTGAAGCTTTCTTT
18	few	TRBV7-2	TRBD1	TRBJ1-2	CASSAWTGPRGANYGYTF	TGTGCCAGCAGCGCCTGGACAGGTCCTAGAGGGGCGAACTATGGCTACACCTTC
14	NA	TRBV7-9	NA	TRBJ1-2	CASSFMELLKGYTF	TGTGCCAGCAGCTTCATGGAGTTGCTGAAGGGCTACACCTTC
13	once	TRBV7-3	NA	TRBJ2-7	CASSTDSLYEQYF	TGTGCCAGCAGCACGGACAGTCTCTACGAGCAGTACTTC
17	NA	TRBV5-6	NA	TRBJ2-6	CASIGPTGLSGANVLTF	TGTGCCAGCATCGGACCGACGGGACTCTCTGGGGCCAACGTCCTGACTTTC
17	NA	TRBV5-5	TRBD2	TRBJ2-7	CASSLAGGRARTYEQYF	TGTGCCAGCAGCTTGGCGGGAGGACGGGCACGAACCTACGAGCAGTACTTC
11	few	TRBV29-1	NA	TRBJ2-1	CSTKSYNEQFF	TGCAGCACAAAAAGCTACAATGAGCAGTTCTTC
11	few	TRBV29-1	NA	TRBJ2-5	CSGDPGETQYF	TGCAGCGGGGACCCCGGGGAGACCCAGTACTTC
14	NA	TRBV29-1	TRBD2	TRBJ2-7	CSVVPSRGSYEQYF	TGCAGCGTTGTTCCCTCGCGGGGGTCCTACGAGCAGTACTTC
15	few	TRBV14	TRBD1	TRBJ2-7	CASSISTGVGYEQYF	TGTGCCAGCAGCATCTCGACAGGGGTCGGCTACGAGCAGTACTTC
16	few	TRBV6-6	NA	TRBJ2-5	CASSYGSQSAGETQYF	TGTGCCAGCAGTTACGGGTCTCAATCGGCGGGAGAGACCCAGTACTTC
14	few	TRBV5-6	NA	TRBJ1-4	CASSDGTKGEKLFF	TGTGCCAGCAGCGACGGGACCAAGGGGGAAAAACTGTTTTTT
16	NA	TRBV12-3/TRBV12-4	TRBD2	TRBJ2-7	CASSSPRPLAGGEQYF	TGTGCCAGCAGTTCCCCCAGGCCGCTAGCGGGAGGCGAGCAGTACTTC
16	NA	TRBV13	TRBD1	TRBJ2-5	CASSLRGQGKSETQYF	TGTGCCAGCAGCCTAAGGGGACAGGGGAAAAGTGAGACCCAGTACTTC
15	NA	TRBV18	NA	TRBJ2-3	CASFGGGRSTDTQYF	TGTGCCAGCTTCGGAGGGGGGAGAAGCACAGATACGCAGTATTTT
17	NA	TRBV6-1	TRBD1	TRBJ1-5	CASSPYRGQGSNQPQHF	TGTGCCAGCAGTCCCTACCGGGGACAGGGTAGCAATCAGCCCCAGCATTTT
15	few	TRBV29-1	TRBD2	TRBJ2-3	CSVGTSGIGTDTQYF	TGCAGCGTTGGGACTAGCGGGATCGGTACAGATACGCAGTATTTT
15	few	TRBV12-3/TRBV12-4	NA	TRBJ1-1	CATGLTGTLNTEAFF	TGTGCCACCGGATTGACCGGGACATTGAACACTGAAGCTTTCTTT
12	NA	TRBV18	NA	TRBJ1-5	CASSTRGQPQHF	TGTGCCAGCTCGACCAGAGGCCAGCCCCAGCATTTT
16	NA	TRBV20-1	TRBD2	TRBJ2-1	CSVTTSGGAYYNEQFF	TGCAGTGTCACGACTAGCGGGGGCGCCTACTACAATGAGCAGTTCTTC
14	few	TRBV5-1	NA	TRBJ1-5	CASSLEVGNQPQHF	TGCGCCAGCAGCTTGGAGGTCGGAAATCAGCCCCAGCATTTT
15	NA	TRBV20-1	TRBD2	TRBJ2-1	CSARELAGERGEQFF	TGCAGTGCTAGAGAACTAGCGGGAGAACGTGGTGAGCAGTTCTTC
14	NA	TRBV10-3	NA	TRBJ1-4	CAISESSFNEKLFF	TGTGCCATCAGTGAGTCATCCTTTAATGAAAAACTGTTTTTT